This T cell receptor (beta chain) was identified in a study of blood T cell repertoires in COVID-19. This CDR3 comprises 15 residues. In germline, CDR1 is SGHTA, CDR2 FQGNSA. Deletions cut 4 bases from V and 3 bases from J, with 15 bases between. TCRdb's table, derived via immunoSEQ multiplex PCR, lists solely in-frame clones and lacks some. The sample comprises a few hundred thousand clones, 84% of which are singletons, and around 4% rests with the top ten. The chain carries TRBV7-2 and TRBJ2-5, with a tentative D call TRBD2 (5 bases). The clonotype comes from a man aged 55 to 70 with acute or convalescent COVID-19. Sequenced sample: peripheral blood. The CDR3 spells CASSSRMRAEETQYF. The CDR3 coding sequence is TGTGCCAGCAGCTCCCGGATGAGGGCGGAAGAGACCCAGTACTTC.